This TCR beta chain appears in the sequencing data of a study of blood T cell repertoires in COVID-19. The overall study: Spain, Italy and the United States supplied samples that represented acute and convalescent COVID-19. Nucleic acid was either cDNA or gDNA, and it came from T cells, B-cell-depleted T cells, or PBMCs.

This clone was counted once. Trimming took 7 bases from V and 1 from J; bases not matched to a gene: 5. The germline V gene encodes CDR1 KGHDR and CDR2 SFDVKD. The CDR3 runs to 15 residues. Original handling: How many nucleated cells were present was estimated from reference gene primer amplification. Some clones are missing from TCRdb's copy, which holds only in-frame ones; the method was immunoSEQ multiplex PCR. The V and J calls and the clone size are those of that table, but D and trimming were determined from the DNA. The table records tens of thousands of clones, around 84% of them present only once.

This chain links TRBV24-1 with TRBJ2-5; 10 nucleotides agree with TRBD1. Sequencing used peripheral blood. The sequence came from a man between 65 and 85 years old with acute or convalescent COVID-19. CDR3 nucleotide sequence: TGTGCCACCAGCCCCGGGACAGGGGTCCAAGAGACCCAGTACTTC. This sequence encodes CATSPGTGVQETQYF.